This TCR beta chain emerged from a study of shared clonotypes between healthy human individuals. About the research overall: Donors were a couple of women and a few men aged 18 to 49.

Only in-frame clones appear in the TCRdb table, and some are missing; sequencing was by immunoSEQ multiplex PCR. The sample has around 2,000,000 clones, more than 85% seen once. Naivety among CD8 cells was defined by CD45RO negativity and positive CCR7 selection, thereby excluding terminally differentiated effector memory CD45RA+ cells. This TCR was recovered from a young man in good health. Some clones in this sample may be carry-over from other donors' samples. The sample comprised naive CD8+ T cells from PBMCs.

The CDR3 bases are TGTGCCAGCAGTGCTCCCGGGACACATAACACCGGGGAGCTGTTTTTT. This gives the protein CASSAPGTHNTGELFF. The genes are TRBV28 and TRBJ2-2, with D tentatively TRBD1 (6 bases). The CDR3 has 16 amino acids. V lost 5 bases to trimming and J lost 2 bases, with 15 bases between them. CDR1 MDHEN and CDR2 SYDVKM come from the germline V gene. The complete variable domain, with remaining parts taken from reference TRBV28 and TRBJ2-2, reads DVKVTQSSRYLVKRTGEKVFLECVQDMDHENMFWYRQDPGLGLRLIYFSYDVKMKEKGDIPEGYSVSREKKERFSLILESASTNQTSMYLCASSAPGTHNTGELFFGEGSRLTVL.